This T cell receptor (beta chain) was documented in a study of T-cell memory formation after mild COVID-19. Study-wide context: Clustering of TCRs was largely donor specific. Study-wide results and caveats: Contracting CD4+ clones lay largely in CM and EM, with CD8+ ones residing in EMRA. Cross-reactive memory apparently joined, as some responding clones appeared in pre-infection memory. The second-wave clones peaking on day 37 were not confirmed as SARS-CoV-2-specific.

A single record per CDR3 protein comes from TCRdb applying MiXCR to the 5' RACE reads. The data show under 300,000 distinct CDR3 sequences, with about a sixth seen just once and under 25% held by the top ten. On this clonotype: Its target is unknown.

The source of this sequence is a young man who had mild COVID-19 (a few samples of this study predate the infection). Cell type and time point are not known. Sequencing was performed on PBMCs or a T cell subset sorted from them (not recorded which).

The CDR3, as DNA: TGTGCCAGCAGCTTTTTCGCAGCCCCCAATGAGCAGTTCTTC. Residues: CASSFFAAPNEQFF. The chain couples TRBV11-2 to TRBJ2-1; D gene ambiguous. Germline V gene sequence: CDR1 SGHAT, CDR2 FQNNGV. With 3 bases removed from V and 6 bases from J, the gap between germline ends came to 12 bases. CDR3 length: 14 residues.